The 7 T cell receptor beta chains below were found in one sample sequenced in a study of blood T cell repertoires in COVID-19. Assay used: immunoSEQ multiplex PCR; TCRdb lists only in-frame clones, some missing. In the table there are hundreds of thousands of clones, 87% of which are singletons. Source material: PBMCs or T cells enriched from blood (not recorded which). Every receptor here comes from a woman in her thirties or forties who had recovered from COVID-19.

The chain couples TRBV5-4 to TRBJ1-2; D is possibly TRBD1 (6 bases). V lost 4 bases and J lost 8, with 18 bases in between. Germline CDR1 SGHNT, CDR2 YYREEE (reference sequence). CDR3 length: 14 amino acids. CDR3 amino acids: CASSPDQGIKGYTF. DNA for the CDR3: TGTGCCAGCAGCCCCGACCAGGGGATTAAGGGCTACACCTTC.

CDR3 residues: CATRVAENTDTQYF. Written as DNA, the CDR3 is TGCGCCACCAGGGTAGCGGAGAACACAGATACGCAGTATTTT. The chain employs TRBV4-1 and TRBJ2-3, with D possibly TRBD2 on 6 matching bases. Germline-derived CDR1 and CDR2 are MGHRA and YSYEKL. V was cut by 10 bases and J by 2 bases, with 16 bases left in between. This CDR3 has 14 residues.

A single count supports this clone. This chain joins TRBV3-1 (or the pseudogene TRBV3-2) and TRBJ2-3, with 11 bases fitting TRBD2. Germline V gene sequence: CDR1 LGHDT, CDR2 YNNKEL (reference sequence). V shed 0 bases, J shed 9 bases, and the junction held 2 bases outside the gene matches. The CDR3 is 14 residues long. This chain's CDR3 is CASSQEGLADTQYF. CDR3 sequence (DNA): TGTGCCAGCAGCCAAGAGGGACTAGCGGACACGCAGTATTTT.

The chain is built from TRBV15 and TRBJ2-4; tentatively, D is TRBD2 (5 bases). There are 12 residues in the CDR3. V was shortened by 8 bases and J by 14 bases, with 19 bases between the two germline ends. Germline-derived CDR1 and CDR2 are LNHNV and YYDKDF (reference sequence). The CDR3 nucleotides are TGTGCCACCCCCCGGGGTGGGCGATTGAAGTACTTC. Translation: CATPRGGRLKYF.

This clone showed up just a few times. This rearrangement joins TRBV4-1 to TRBJ2-1; 14 bases align to TRBD2. From germline, CDR1 is MGHRA and CDR2 YSYEKL. This CDR3 has 14 residues. J was trimmed by 8 bases and V by 4 bases; bases with no gene match: 1. The CDR3 DNA follows: TGCGCCAGCAGCCGACTAGCGGGAGGGCATGAGCAGTTCTTC. It translates to CASSRLAGGHEQFF.

The chain links TRBV4-2 to TRBJ2-3; a weak D match, TRBD1 (6 bases). Germline CDR1 reads LGHNA; CDR2 reads YNFKEQ. The germline V and J ends were trimmed by 0 bases and 0 bases, with 16 bases remaining between them. The CDR3 is 18 residues long. The CDR3 DNA is TGTGCCAGCAGCCAAGATTCCTCCAGGACAGCTAGCACAGATACGCAGTATTTT. Translating it yields CASSQDSSRTASTDTQYF.

The chain has TRBV7-2 and TRBJ2-1; tentatively, D is TRBD1 (5 bases). The CDR3 is 15 amino acids. Trimming left V 0 bases short and J 6 bases short, with 12 bases between. Germline V gene data show CDR1 as SGHTA and CDR2 as FQGNSA. The CDR3 bases are TGTGCCAGCAGCTTAGCGCCGCAGGGCATCAATGAGCAGTTCTTC. It translates to CASSLAPQGINEQFF.